This T cell receptor (beta chain) was identified during a study of CD8+ T cells in alopecia areata. Study-level information: Patients in the treated group were given tofacitinib by mouth, 5 to 10 mg twice a day. Notes on the study in general: Clonality was higher in lesional than normal scalp, especially in alopecia totalis/universalis.

This clone was picked up a small number of times. Its cognate antigen is unknown. The treatment denotes: oral pan-JAK inhibitor, 5-10 mg twice daily. RNA was isolated and reverse transcribed to cDNA, the sequencing template. Sequencing was performed with immunoSEQ multiplex PCR; in TCRdb, only in-frame clones are kept and a portion is missing. The table lists 100,000 to 150,000 clones, roughly 60% of them singletons. Per the germline V gene, CDR1 is MGHRA and CDR2 is YSYEKL. The CDR3 spans 16 residues. With V trimmed by 0 bases and J by 5 bases, 5 bases remained unmatched. The chain has TRBV4-1 and TRBJ2-1; 9 bases match TRBD2. This sequence originates from a human donor with alopecia areata. The sequenced sample was CD8+ T cells sorted from blood, obtained at week 4, from a patient treated with tofacitinib. CDR3 DNA: TGCGCCAGCAGCCAAGATCCTGCGGGGGGGCACAATGAGCAGTTCTTC. This codes for CASSQDPAGGHNEQFF.